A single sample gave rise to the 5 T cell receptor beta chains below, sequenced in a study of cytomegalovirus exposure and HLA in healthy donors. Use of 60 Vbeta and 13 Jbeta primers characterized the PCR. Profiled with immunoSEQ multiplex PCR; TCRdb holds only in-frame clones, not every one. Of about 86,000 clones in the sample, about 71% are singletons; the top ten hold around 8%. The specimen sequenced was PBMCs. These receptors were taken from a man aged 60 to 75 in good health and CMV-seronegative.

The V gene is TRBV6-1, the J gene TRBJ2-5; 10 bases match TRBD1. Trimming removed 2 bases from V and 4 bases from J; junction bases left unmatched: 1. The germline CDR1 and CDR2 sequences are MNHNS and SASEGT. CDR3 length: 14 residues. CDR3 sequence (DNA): TGTGCCAGCAGTGAAAGGGACAGGGGAGAGACCCAGTACTTC. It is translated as CASSERDRGETQYF.

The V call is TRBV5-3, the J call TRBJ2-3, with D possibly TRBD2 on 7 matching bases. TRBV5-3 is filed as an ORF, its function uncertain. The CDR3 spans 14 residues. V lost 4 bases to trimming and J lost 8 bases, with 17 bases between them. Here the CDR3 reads CARSPPGGLGTQYF. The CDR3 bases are TGTGCCAGAAGCCCCCCCGGGGGGCTCGGTACGCAGTATTTT.

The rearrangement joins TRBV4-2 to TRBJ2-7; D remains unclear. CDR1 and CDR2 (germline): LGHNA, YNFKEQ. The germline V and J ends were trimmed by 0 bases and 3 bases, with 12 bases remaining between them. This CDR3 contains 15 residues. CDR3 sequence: CASSQDSTTLYEQYF. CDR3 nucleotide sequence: TGTGCCAGCAGCCAAGATAGCACGACCCTCTACGAGCAGTACTTC.

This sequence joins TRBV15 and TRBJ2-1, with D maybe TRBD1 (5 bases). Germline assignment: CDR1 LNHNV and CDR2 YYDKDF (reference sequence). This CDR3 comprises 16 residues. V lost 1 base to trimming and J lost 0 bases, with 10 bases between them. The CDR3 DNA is TGTGCCACCAGCAGAGGGGGCAGGTCCTCCTACAATGAGCAGTTCTTC. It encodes CATSRGGRSSYNEQFF.

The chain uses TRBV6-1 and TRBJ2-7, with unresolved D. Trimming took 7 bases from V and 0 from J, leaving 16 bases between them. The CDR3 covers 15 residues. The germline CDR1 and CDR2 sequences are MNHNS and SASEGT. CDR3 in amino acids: CASILVASSSYEQYF. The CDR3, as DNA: TGTGCCAGCATTCTTGTAGCATCGAGCTCCTACGAGCAGTACTTC.